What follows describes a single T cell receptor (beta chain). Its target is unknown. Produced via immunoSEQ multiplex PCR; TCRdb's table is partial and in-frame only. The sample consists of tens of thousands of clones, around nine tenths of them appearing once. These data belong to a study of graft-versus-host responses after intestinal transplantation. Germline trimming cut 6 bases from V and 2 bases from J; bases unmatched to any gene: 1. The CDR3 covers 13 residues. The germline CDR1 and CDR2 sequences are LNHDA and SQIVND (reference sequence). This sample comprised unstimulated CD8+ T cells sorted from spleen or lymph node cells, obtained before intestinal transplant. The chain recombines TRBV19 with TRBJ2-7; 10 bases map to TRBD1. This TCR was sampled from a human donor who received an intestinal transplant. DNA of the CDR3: TGTGCCAGTAGCGGGACAGGGGCCTACGAGCAGTACTTC. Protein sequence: CASSGTGAYEQYF. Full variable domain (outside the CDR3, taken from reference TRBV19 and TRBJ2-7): DGGITQSPKYLFRKEGQNVTLSCEQNLNHDAMYWYRQDPGQGLRLIYYSQIVNDFQKGDIAEGYSVSREKKESFPLTVTSAQKNPTAFYLCASSGTGAYEQYFGPGTRLTVT.